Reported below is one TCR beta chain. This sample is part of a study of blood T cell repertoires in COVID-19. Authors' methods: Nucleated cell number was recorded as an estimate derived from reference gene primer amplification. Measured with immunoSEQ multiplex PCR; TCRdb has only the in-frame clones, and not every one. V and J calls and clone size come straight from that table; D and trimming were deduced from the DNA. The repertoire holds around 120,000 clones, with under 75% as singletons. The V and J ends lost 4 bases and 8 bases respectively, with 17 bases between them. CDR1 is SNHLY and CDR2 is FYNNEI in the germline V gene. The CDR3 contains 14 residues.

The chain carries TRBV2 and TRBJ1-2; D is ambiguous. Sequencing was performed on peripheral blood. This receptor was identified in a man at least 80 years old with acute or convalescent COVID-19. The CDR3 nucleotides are TGTGCCAGCAGTGTCCAAACTCTAACGGGAGGCTACACCTTC. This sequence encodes CASSVQTLTGGYTF.